This section outlines one T cell receptor beta chain sequence together with its context. This specimen comes from a study of blood T cell repertoires in COVID-19. At the level of the study: Acute-phase and convalescent COVID-19 samples originated in the United States, Italy and Spain. T cells, B-cell-depleted T cells, or PBMCs supplied cDNA or gDNA.

How the authors handled the data: Estimation of nucleated cell counts was performed using reference gene primer amplification. Only in-frame clones appear in the TCRdb table, and some are missing; sequencing was by immunoSEQ multiplex PCR. That table is the source of V, J and clone size, and D and trimming were worked out from the DNA. The sample lists roughly 150,000 clones; around 91% were seen once. Trimming took 2 bases from V and 5 from J; bases not matched to a gene: 4. Germline V gives CDR1 SGHTA, CDR2 FQGNSA. The length of the CDR3 is 16 residues. The sequencing input was peripheral blood. V and J are TRBV7-2 and TRBJ2-7, with 15 positions matching TRBD2. The sequence was obtained from a woman in her forties with acute or convalescent COVID-19. The CDR3 DNA is TGTGCCAGCAGCTTATTTGGGACTAGCGGGAGGAACGAGCAGTACTTC. As protein: CASSLFGTSGRNEQYF.